This T cell receptor (beta chain) came from a study of tumor T cells in aggressive B-cell lymphoma. The CDR3 has 13 residues. Germline values: CDR1 SGHDN, CDR2 FVKESK. Trimming removed 3 bases at V and 3 bases at J, with 9 bases between. Assay: immunoSEQ multiplex PCR; the TCRdb copy retains only in-frame clones and omits some. The data hold about 11,000 clones, with 70% to 90% observed a single time. The V gene is TRBV14, the J gene TRBJ2-7; no reliable D call. Material for sequencing was tumor tissue. This TCR was sampled from an adult with diffuse large B cell lymphoma. The CDR3 DNA follows: TGTGCCAGCAGCCATTCGGTCATCTACGAGCAGTACTTC. Translating it yields CASSHSVIYEQYF.